Listed below are T cell receptor beta chains from one sample, sequenced in a study of T cell responses to AZD1222 COVID-19 vaccine. The assay was immunoSEQ multiplex PCR, and TCRdb's table has in-frame clones only and misses some. In the table there are some 100,000 clones, around 83% of which are singletons. The sample in question was peripheral blood, obtained 28 days after the second AZD1222 dose. These receptors all stem from an adult who received the AZD1222 COVID-19 vaccine. Both conserved end residues are part of each CDR3. D genes are given only for firm matches. Only some rows state a clone size, as once, few, many or a class for expanded clones.

j_gene: TRBJ2-3
v_gene: TRBV25-1
abundance: .
len: 14
d_gene: .
CDR3nt: TGTGCCAGCAGTGAGGTCCGAGATACAGATACGCAGTATTTT
CDR3aa: CASSEVRDTDTQYF

j_gene: TRBJ2-3
v_gene: TRBV5-6
abundance: .
len: 15
d_gene: TRBD2
CDR3nt: TGTGCCAGCAGGCATATAGCGGGGGATGAAGATACGCAGTATTTT
CDR3aa: CASRHIAGDEDTQYF

j_gene: TRBJ2-6
v_gene: TRBV18
abundance: once
len: 18
d_gene: TRBD1
CDR3nt: TGTGCCAGCGCAACACAGGGGAGCTCCCCCTCTGGGGCCAACGTCCTGACTTTC
CDR3aa: CASATQGSSPSGANVLTF

j_gene: TRBJ1-5
v_gene: TRBV30
abundance: .
len: 15
d_gene: TRBD1
CDR3nt: TGTGCCTGGAGTAGGGGACAGGGGAGGGCTCAGCCCCAGCATTTT
CDR3aa: CAWSRGQGRAQPQHF

j_gene: TRBJ1-1
v_gene: TRBV19
abundance: .
len: 15
d_gene: .
CDR3nt: TGTGCCAGTAGTCTATTAGTAGGGCGTGACACTGAAGCTTTCTTT
CDR3aa: CASSLLVGRDTEAFF

j_gene: TRBJ1-6
v_gene: TRBV10-3
abundance: .
len: 14
d_gene: .
CDR3nt: TGTGCCATCAGTGCAGGGGAGGAGTTTTCACCCCTCCACTTT
CDR3aa: CAISAGEEFSPLHF

j_gene: TRBJ2-7
v_gene: TRBV7-9
abundance: .
len: 13
d_gene: TRBD2
CDR3nt: TGTGCCAGCAGCTCAGGACTAGATTACGAGCAGTACTTC
CDR3aa: CASSSGLDYEQYF

j_gene: TRBJ1-2
v_gene: TRBV23-1
abundance: .
len: 13
d_gene: .
CDR3nt: TGCGCCAGCAGTCTTATTACTAACTATGGCTACACCTTC
CDR3aa: CASSLITNYGYTF

j_gene: TRBJ2-2
v_gene: TRBV7-8
abundance: .
len: 15
d_gene: .
CDR3nt: TGTGCCAGCAGCTTGAACTCAGGGAACACCGGGGAGCTGTTTTTT
CDR3aa: CASSLNSGNTGELFF

j_gene: TRBJ1-2
v_gene: TRBV5-1
abundance: once
len: 13
d_gene: .
CDR3nt: TGCGCCAGCAGCGAAACGGGACTCTGGGGCTACACCTTC
CDR3aa: CASSETGLWGYTF

j_gene: TRBJ1-5
v_gene: TRBV19
abundance: .
len: 15
d_gene: .
CDR3nt: TGTGCCAGTGGACACTTAGAAAGAAGCAATCAGCCCCAGCATTTT
CDR3aa: CASGHLERSNQPQHF

j_gene: TRBJ2-7
v_gene: TRBV28
abundance: few
len: 14
d_gene: .
CDR3nt: TGTGCCAGCAGTTACACCACCCTATTAGGGGAGCAGTACTTC
CDR3aa: CASSYTTLLGEQYF

j_gene: TRBJ1-3
v_gene: TRBV15
abundance: few
len: 15
d_gene: .
CDR3nt: TGTGCCACCAGCGCCCGAGAGGGTCCTGGAAACACCATATATTTT
CDR3aa: CATSAREGPGNTIYF

j_gene: TRBJ1-2
v_gene: TRBV7-9
abundance: .
len: 13
d_gene: TRBD1
CDR3nt: TGTGCCAGCAGCCCCAGCGGTGACAGGGGGAAGACCTTC
CDR3aa: CASSPSGDRGKTF

j_gene: TRBJ2-1
v_gene: TRBV7-3
abundance: .
len: 15
d_gene: TRBD2
CDR3nt: TGTGCCAGCAGTCAAACGGGGGGTACTTACAATGAGCAGTTCTTC
CDR3aa: CASSQTGGTYNEQFF

j_gene: TRBJ1-1
v_gene: TRBV28
abundance: .
len: 16
d_gene: TRBD1
CDR3nt: TGTGCCAGCAGTTATTCCTGGACAGGGGGCGGCACTGAAGCTTTCTTT
CDR3aa: CASSYSWTGGGTEAFF

j_gene: TRBJ2-1
v_gene: TRBV30
abundance: .
len: 16
d_gene: TRBD2
CDR3nt: TGTGCCTGGAGGAGCTGGACTAGCGGGAGGGTCTATGAGCAGTTCTTC
CDR3aa: CAWRSWTSGRVYEQFF

j_gene: TRBJ1-6
v_gene: TRBV3-1/TRBV3-2
abundance: .
len: 15
d_gene: .
CDR3nt: TGTGCCAGCAGCCAGGAGGACAGATTTAATTCACCCCTCCACTTT
CDR3aa: CASSQEDRFNSPLHF

j_gene: TRBJ2-1
v_gene: TRBV6-5
abundance: .
len: 14
d_gene: .
CDR3nt: TGTGCCAGCAGTTTAATGGGGCCGAACAATGAGCAGTTCTTC
CDR3aa: CASSLMGPNNEQFF

j_gene: TRBJ2-3
v_gene: TRBV12-3/TRBV12-4
abundance: .
len: 13
d_gene: .
CDR3nt: TGTGCCAGCAGCCGGACTAGCACAGATACGCAGTATTTT
CDR3aa: CASSRTSTDTQYF

j_gene: TRBJ1-3
v_gene: TRBV19
abundance: .
len: 16
d_gene: .
CDR3nt: TGTGCCAGTAGTGGTGTAGGGACCGTATCTGGAAACACCATATATTTT
CDR3aa: CASSGVGTVSGNTIYF

j_gene: TRBJ1-1
v_gene: TRBV5-8
abundance: .
len: 15
d_gene: TRBD1
CDR3nt: TGTGCCAGCAGCTCCAGGACAGGGGAGAACACTGAAGCTTTCTTT
CDR3aa: CASSSRTGENTEAFF

j_gene: TRBJ2-6
v_gene: TRBV27
abundance: .
len: 17
d_gene: .
CDR3nt: TGTGCCAGCAGCCGGGACTCCTCGAGCTCTGGGGCCAACGTCCTGACTTTC
CDR3aa: CASSRDSSSSGANVLTF

j_gene: TRBJ1-2
v_gene: TRBV5-5
abundance: few
len: 13
d_gene: .
CDR3nt: TGTGCCAGCAGCCGCAGGGGCAACTATGGCTACACCTTC
CDR3aa: CASSRRGNYGYTF

j_gene: TRBJ2-3
v_gene: TRBV3-1/TRBV3-2
abundance: .
len: 16
d_gene: TRBD2
CDR3nt: TGTGCCAGCAGCCACCAGCGGGGGGAAGGGGCAGATACGCAGTATTTT
CDR3aa: CASSHQRGEGADTQYF

j_gene: TRBJ1-3
v_gene: TRBV18
abundance: .
len: 16
d_gene: .
CDR3nt: TGTGCCAGCTCACCTTTAGGACAAAGCTCTGGAAACACCATATATTTT
CDR3aa: CASSPLGQSSGNTIYF

j_gene: TRBJ1-5
v_gene: TRBV6-2/TRBV6-3
abundance: .
len: 16
d_gene: .
CDR3nt: TGTGCCAGCAGTTACTCGTGGCGTGGAATTAATCAGCCCCAGCATTTT
CDR3aa: CASSYSWRGINQPQHF

j_gene: TRBJ1-1
v_gene: TRBV6-5
abundance: .
len: 15
d_gene: .
CDR3nt: TGTGCCAGCAGGACCCGGCAGACGGGGAACACTGAAGCTTTCTTT
CDR3aa: CASRTRQTGNTEAFF

j_gene: TRBJ2-7
v_gene: TRBV7-9
abundance: .
len: 15
d_gene: .
CDR3nt: TGTGCCAGCAGCATCCACCTGGGGAGACGTTACGAGCAGTACTTC
CDR3aa: CASSIHLGRRYEQYF

j_gene: TRBJ1-6
v_gene: TRBV7-9
abundance: .
len: 16
d_gene: TRBD1
CDR3nt: TGTGCCAGCAGCTTCTGGCCGGGACAGCTAAATTCACCCCTCCACTTT
CDR3aa: CASSFWPGQLNSPLHF

j_gene: TRBJ1-1
v_gene: TRBV30
abundance: .
len: 13
d_gene: .
CDR3nt: TGTGCCTGGAGGAGACAGATGAACACTGAAGCTTTCTTT
CDR3aa: CAWRRQMNTEAFF

j_gene: TRBJ1-6
v_gene: TRBV19
abundance: once
len: 12
d_gene: .
CDR3nt: TGTGCCAGTAGAGAGGGATTTTCACCCCTCCACTTT
CDR3aa: CASREGFSPLHF

j_gene: TRBJ2-5
v_gene: TRBV5-1
abundance: .
len: 16
d_gene: TRBD2
CDR3nt: TGCGCCAGCAGCTCCTCGACTAGCGGGAGGGGTGAGACCCAGTACTTC
CDR3aa: CASSSSTSGRGETQYF

j_gene: TRBJ1-1
v_gene: TRBV11-2
abundance: few
len: 16
d_gene: .
CDR3nt: TGTGCCAGCAGCTTAGATTTTGGGGAAAGAAGGACTGAAGCTTTCTTT
CDR3aa: CASSLDFGERRTEAFF

j_gene: TRBJ2-7
v_gene: TRBV27
abundance: .
len: 15
d_gene: .
CDR3nt: TGTGCCAGCAGTTCTCGACGGGAATTAATCCCCGAGCAGTACTTC
CDR3aa: CASSSRRELIPEQYF

j_gene: TRBJ1-2
v_gene: TRBV10-3
abundance: .
len: 13
d_gene: .
CDR3nt: TGTGCCATCAGTGCGGCCGAACTGGGTGGCTACACCTTC
CDR3aa: CAISAAELGGYTF

j_gene: TRBJ1-1
v_gene: TRBV10-3
abundance: .
len: 14
d_gene: .
CDR3nt: TGTGCCATCAGTGAGTCGACTCTGGGTCCCTGGGCTTTCTTT
CDR3aa: CAISESTLGPWAFF

j_gene: TRBJ1-2
v_gene: TRBV12-3/TRBV12-4
abundance: once
len: 11
d_gene: .
CDR3nt: TGTGCCAGCAGTTTACAGGGGGGCTACACCTTC
CDR3aa: CASSLQGGYTF

j_gene: TRBJ2-7
v_gene: TRBV28
abundance: .
len: 15
d_gene: .
CDR3nt: TGTGCCAGCAGTTCCCCGGGGGTTGGGGTGAGGGAGCAGTACTTC
CDR3aa: CASSSPGVGVREQYF

j_gene: TRBJ2-1
v_gene: TRBV7-3
abundance: once
len: 16
d_gene: .
CDR3nt: TGTGCCAGCAGCTTAGCCGCAACCCCCTCCTACAATGAGCAGTTCTTC
CDR3aa: CASSLAATPSYNEQFF

j_gene: TRBJ1-1
v_gene: TRBV4-3
abundance: .
len: 16
d_gene: .
CDR3nt: TGCGCCAGCAGCCAGGAATTTGGCCACAGGGACACTGAAGCTTTCTTT
CDR3aa: CASSQEFGHRDTEAFF

j_gene: TRBJ2-4
v_gene: TRBV4-1
abundance: .
len: 15
d_gene: .
CDR3nt: TGCGCCAGCAGCCAATCTGGGGTAGCCAAAAACATTCAGTACTTC
CDR3aa: CASSQSGVAKNIQYF

j_gene: TRBJ1-3
v_gene: TRBV19
abundance: .
len: 15
d_gene: .
CDR3nt: TGTGCCAGTGGTAGCGACAGGAGCTCTGGAAACACCATATGTTTT
CDR3aa: CASGSDRSSGNTICF

j_gene: TRBJ2-5
v_gene: TRBV6-5
abundance: .
len: 13
d_gene: .
CDR3nt: TGTGCCAGCAGTTACACCCTCCTGGAGACCCAGTACTTC
CDR3aa: CASSYTLLETQYF

j_gene: TRBJ2-7
v_gene: TRBV19
abundance: .
len: 17
d_gene: TRBD1
CDR3nt: TGTGCCAGTAGTATTCAGGTATTGAGGGACAGCTCCTACGAGCAGTACTTC
CDR3aa: CASSIQVLRDSSYEQYF

j_gene: TRBJ2-7
v_gene: TRBV3-1/TRBV3-2
abundance: .
len: 15
d_gene: .
CDR3nt: TGTGCCAGCAGCCAAGATCTCAGGGTCTACTACGAGCAGTACTTC
CDR3aa: CASSQDLRVYYEQYF

j_gene: TRBJ1-5
v_gene: TRBV10-3
abundance: .
len: 13
d_gene: .
CDR3nt: TGTGCCATCGCTAAGGACAGCAATCAGCCCCAGCATTTT
CDR3aa: CAIAKDSNQPQHF

j_gene: TRBJ1-5
v_gene: TRBV7-2
abundance: .
len: 15
d_gene: .
CDR3nt: TGTGCCAGCAGCTTACAGGGAGATCGCAATCAGCCCCAGCATTTT
CDR3aa: CASSLQGDRNQPQHF

j_gene: TRBJ2-1
v_gene: TRBV7-7
abundance: once
len: 14
d_gene: .
CDR3nt: TGTGCCAGCAGCCTGGACGGATCCTACAATGAGCAGTTCTTC
CDR3aa: CASSLDGSYNEQFF

j_gene: TRBJ2-2
v_gene: TRBV7-2
abundance: .
len: 15
d_gene: .
CDR3nt: TGTGCCAGCAAGGTAACCGGACAGCACACCGGGGAGCTGTTTTTT
CDR3aa: CASKVTGQHTGELFF

j_gene: TRBJ1-3
v_gene: TRBV27
abundance: .
len: 16
d_gene: .
CDR3nt: TGTGCCAGCAGTCCAGGACACCCTTACTCGGGAAACACCATATATTTT
CDR3aa: CASSPGHPYSGNTIYF

j_gene: TRBJ2-2
v_gene: TRBV15
abundance: .
len: 16
d_gene: .
CDR3nt: TGTGCCACCAGCAGAGATCTAGCGGGACAGGCCCGGGAGCTGTTTTTT
CDR3aa: CATSRDLAGQARELFF

j_gene: TRBJ1-5
v_gene: TRBV27
abundance: .
len: 14
d_gene: .
CDR3nt: TGTGCCAGCAGTTTATCGATGTCAAATCAGCCCCAGCATTTT
CDR3aa: CASSLSMSNQPQHF